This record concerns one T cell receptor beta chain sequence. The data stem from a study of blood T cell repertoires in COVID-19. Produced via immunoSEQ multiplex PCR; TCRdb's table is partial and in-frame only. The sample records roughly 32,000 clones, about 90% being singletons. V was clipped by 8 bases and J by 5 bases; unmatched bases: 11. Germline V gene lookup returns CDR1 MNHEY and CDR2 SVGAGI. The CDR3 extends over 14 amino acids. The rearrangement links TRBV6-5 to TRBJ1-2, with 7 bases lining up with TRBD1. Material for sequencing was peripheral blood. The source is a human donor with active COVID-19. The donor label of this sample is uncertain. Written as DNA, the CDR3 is TGTGCCAGCGCCCGACAGGGTTTAGGGTATGGCTACACCTTC. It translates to CASARQGLGYGYTF.